The clone carrying this T cell receptor beta chain showed up just a few times. Everyone who gave samples was a healthy Caucasian. TCRdb processed the 5' RACE reads anew with MiXCR; each CDR3 protein has one entry. This sample has about 290,000 distinct CDR3 sequences, with less than 9.5% found just once. The sample comes from a study of identical twins. CDR1 SEHNR and CDR2 FQNEAQ come from the germline V gene (reference sequence). Between the trimmed V and J ends, which lost 4 bases and 0 bases, there was a span of 12 bases. The CDR3 is made up of 15 amino acids. This sample also appeared in a second study, on yellow fever vaccine responses in identical twins.

V gene TRBV7-9 combines with J gene TRBJ1-1; tentatively, D is TRBD1 (5 bases). The sample consisted of CD8+ T cells sorted from blood. The TCR originated in a young woman in good health. The CDR3 loop is CASSSGTIMNTEAFF. In nucleotides, the CDR3 is TGTGCCAGCAGCTCCGGGACGATCATGAACACTGAAGCTTTCTTT.